This TCR beta chain was profiled in a study of T cell responses to AZD1222 COVID-19 vaccine. Turning to the study itself: Timing groups of about 4 and about 12 weeks for second doses were pooled. The study's findings and limits: Possibly, clonal diversity was underestimated; donors were largely white British and included more females. At study baseline, merely roughly 6 AZD1222 recipients were seropositive.

With 2 bases clipped from V and 3 bases from J, the junction kept 5 bases outside the gene matches. The length of the CDR3 is 16 residues. From germline, CDR1 is SGHVS and CDR2 FQNEAQ. With regard to this clone: Its antigen is not identified.

The repertoire was sequenced with immunoSEQ multiplex PCR; TCRdb's copy has only in-frame clones and lacks some. The table includes about 130,000 clones, about 82% detected once. Sample: peripheral blood, taken on day 0 of AZD1222 vaccination. The V gene is TRBV7-8, the J gene TRBJ2-5; TRBD2 aligns across 11 bases. This clonotype was sampled from an adult in good health. The CDR3 DNA reads TGTGCCAGCAGCTTAAGTCTAGCGGGGGGCGAAGAGACCCAGTACTTC. Its protein is CASSLSLAGGEETQYF.